These T cell receptor beta chains were read from a single sample in a study of cytomegalovirus exposure and HLA in healthy donors. Generated by immunoSEQ multiplex PCR, the TCRdb table keeps only in-frame clones and is missing some. The table records some 140,000 clones, under 85% of them present only once. The sample comprised PBMCs. These receptors were obtained from a man between 18 and 29 years old in good health and CMV-seronegative. Both conserved end residues are part of each CDR3. Each record gives: clone size, V gene, J gene, D gene, CDR3 protein, CDR3 DNA. The D gene is left open where the match is weak. Only some rows state a clone size, as once, few, many or a class for expanded clones.

.,TRBV5-1,TRBJ2-5,TRBD1,CASSFGTAKETQYF,TGCGCCAGCAGCTTCGGGACAGCGAAAGAGACCCAGTACTTC
.,TRBV27,TRBJ2-1,TRBD2,CASSSPTAGGYFSYNEQFF,TGTGCCAGCAGTTCCCCAACAGCGGGGGGGTACTTTTCCTACAATGAGCAGTTCTTC
.,TRBV10-3,TRBJ1-5,.,CAISERFQPQHF,TGTGCCATCAGTGAGCGGTTTCAGCCCCAGCATTTT
few,TRBV7-6,TRBJ2-1,.,CASSRGTGIWDNEQFF,TGTGCCAGCAGCCGCGGGACGGGTATATGGGACAATGAGCAGTTCTTC
.,TRBV6-5,TRBJ2-3,TRBD1,CASSPTGGAVDTQYF,TGTGCCAGCAGTCCGACAGGGGGCGCGGTAGATACGCAGTATTTT
.,TRBV2,TRBJ2-1,.,CASSVRGAAYNEQFF,TGTGCCAGCAGTGTTCGGGGGGCGGCCTACAATGAGCAGTTCTTC
.,TRBV11-2,TRBJ1-3,.,CASSLVTAGNTIYF,TGTGCCAGCAGCTTAGTTACAGCTGGAAACACCATATATTTT
.,TRBV7-3,TRBJ1-3,TRBD1,CASPQRDRGENTIYF,TGTGCCAGCCCCCAAAGAGACAGGGGGGAAAACACCATATATTTT
.,TRBV4-1,TRBJ1-2,.,CASSQTQRINYGYTF,TGCGCCAGCAGCCAAACACAGCGGATTAACTATGGCTACACCTTC
.,TRBV19,TRBJ1-5,.,CASSMMTGGNQPQHF,TGTGCCAGTAGTATGATGACAGGAGGCAATCAGCCCCAGCATTTT
.,TRBV15,TRBJ1-5,TRBD1,CATSRGGQGYQPQHF,TGTGCCACCAGCAGAGGAGGACAGGGTTATCAGCCCCAGCATTTT
.,TRBV28,TRBJ2-2,TRBD1,CASSAPGQGPNTGELFF,TGTGCCAGCAGTGCTCCGGGACAGGGACCGAACACCGGGGAGCTGTTTTTT
.,TRBV5-4,TRBJ2-3,.,CASSLDQTAITDTQYF,TGTGCCAGCAGTTTAGACCAGACAGCTATCACCGATACGCAGTATTTT
.,TRBV27,TRBJ2-3,.,CASRAGAYGADTQYF,TGTGCCAGCAGGGCGGGGGCTTACGGGGCGGATACGCAGTATTTT
.,TRBV20-1,TRBJ2-1,.,CSARARSEQFF,TGCAGTGCTAGAGCTAGGTCTGAGCAGTTCTTC
.,TRBV2,TRBJ2-6,.,CASSLNQASGANVLTF,TGTGCCAGCAGCTTAAATCAGGCTTCTGGGGCCAACGTCCTGACTTTC
few,TRBV10-1,TRBJ1-1,TRBD1,CASSENRGSGTEAFF,TGCGCCAGCAGTGAAAACAGGGGAAGTGGGACTGAAGCTTTCTTT
.,TRBV6-6,TRBJ1-2,TRBD1,CASTRQGRGDGYTF,TGTGCCAGCACCCGACAGGGGCGAGGAGATGGCTACACCTTC
.,TRBV27,TRBJ2-5,.,CASSSPQRAQETQYF,TGTGCCAGCAGTTCGCCCCAAAGAGCACAAGAGACCCAGTACTTC
few,TRBV19,TRBJ1-2,.,CASSINRDGGYTF,TGTGCCAGTAGTATAAATCGGGATGGGGGCTACACCTTC
.,TRBV19,TRBJ1-5,.,CASSIRNQPQHF,TGTGCCAGTAGTATCCGGAATCAGCCCCAGCATTTT
few,TRBV19,TRBJ1-3,.,CASGNSGTGNTIYF,TGTGCCAGTGGAAACTCGGGGACTGGAAACACCATATATTTT
.,TRBV5-6,TRBJ2-2,.,CASSHTGLIATGELFF,TGTGCCAGCAGCCATACAGGGTTAATAGCCACCGGGGAGCTGTTTTTT
once,TRBV7-2,TRBJ1-1,.,CASSLYRADTEAFF,TGTGCCAGCAGCTTATACAGGGCTGACACTGAAGCTTTCTTT
few,TRBV5-6,TRBJ1-2,.,CASSLVADRSNYGYTF,TGTGCCAGCAGCTTGGTTGCCGACAGGTCTAACTATGGCTACACCTTC
.,TRBV19,TRBJ1-2,.,CASSSRVDGYTF,TGTGCCAGTAGTTCCAGGGTGGATGGCTACACCTTC
.,TRBV18,TRBJ2-2,.,CASSLPGTLGGELFF,TGTGCCAGCTCACTTCCCGGGACCTTAGGCGGGGAGCTATTTTTT
.,TRBV7-2,TRBJ1-1,.,CASSLRQGGEAFF,TGTGCCAGCAGCTTACGGCAGGGAGGTGAAGCTTTCTTT
.,TRBV14,TRBJ1-5,.,CASSQDPQGNNQPQHF,TGTGCCAGCAGCCAAGATCCACAGGGCAACAATCAGCCCCAGCATTTT
few,TRBV18,TRBJ1-1,TRBD1,CASSLGTGGDTEAFF,TGTGCCAGCTCACTGGGGACAGGGGGGGACACTGAAGCTTTCTTT
.,TRBV2,TRBJ2-3,TRBD2,CASPGTTTDTQYF,TGTGCCAGCCCGGGGACTACCACAGATACGCAGTATTTT
.,TRBV19,TRBJ1-2,.,CASSWRGYGYTF,TGTGCCAGTAGTTGGCGGGGGTATGGCTACACCTTC
few,TRBV7-2,TRBJ2-7,TRBD2,CASSLSSGGSSYEQYF,TGTGCCAGCAGCTTATCTAGCGGGGGGAGCTCCTACGAGCAGTACTTC
.,TRBV7-9,TRBJ2-5,.,CASSLGQGKKETQYF,TGTGCCAGCAGCTTAGGGCAGGGGAAGAAAGAGACCCAGTACTTC
.,TRBV19,TRBJ1-5,TRBD1,CASSRGQGSNQPQHF,TGTGCCAGTAGTAGGGGACAGGGAAGCAATCAGCCCCAGCATTTT
few,TRBV27,TRBJ2-5,TRBD1,CASMTGGSRETQYF,TGTGCCAGCATGACAGGGGGATCTCGGGAGACCCAGTACTTC
.,TRBV27,TRBJ1-2,.,CASMGGNQGSRAAGLYGYTF,TGTGCCAGCATGGGGGGGAATCAGGGCTCCCGGGCTGCCGGCCTCTATGGCTACACCTTC